This passage covers 5 T cell receptor beta chains from one sample sequenced in a study of T-cell memory formation after mild COVID-19. TCRdb independently ran MiXCR on the 5' RACE reads; one entry per CDR3 protein. The data show 200,000 to 250,000 distinct CDR3 sequences, with approximately 9% seen just once and around 23% held by the top ten. Material for sequencing was PBMCs or a T cell subset sorted from them (not recorded which). The origin of the receptors is a man aged 18 to 30 who had mild COVID-19 (a few samples of this study predate the infection). Cell type and time point are not known.

This clonotype has a handful of counts. The chain recombines TRBV7-9 with TRBJ2-7; the D call may be TRBD1 or TRBD2 (6 bases each). This CDR3 spans 14 amino acids. V was clipped by 5 bases and J by 7 bases, with 18 bases between them. Germline assignment: CDR1 SEHNR and CDR2 FQNEAQ (reference sequence). In nucleotides, the CDR3 is TGTGCCAGCAGCCGCGAAGGGGGGATAGGGGAGCAGTACGTC. Amino acids: CASSREGGIGEQYV.

This clonotype was seen only a few times. This sequence joins TRBV4-1 and TRBJ1-1, with D perhaps TRBD1 (5 bases). CDR3 length equals 12 residues. The V gene lost 2 bases and the J gene lost 10 bases, with 11 bases spanning the gap. The germline V gene has CDR1 MGHRA and CDR2 YSYEKL. The CDR3 DNA reads TGCGCCAGCAGCCAATTATGGGGGGGAGCTTTCTTT. Its translation is CASSQLWGGAFF.

V gene TRBV19 combines with J gene TRBJ2-7; TRBD1 agrees at 7 bases. CDR3 length equals 15 residues. V trimming: 3 bases; J trimming: 2 bases; junction bases outside the gene matches: 7. The germline CDR1 and CDR2 sequences are LNHDA and SQIVND (reference sequence). In nucleotides, the CDR3 is TGTGCCAGTAGTATCGACAGGGCTAATACCTACGAGCAGTACGTC. Translated, it gives CASSIDRANTYEQYV.

This clonotype was counted at least ten times. The chain has TRBV7-2 and TRBJ2-1, with TRBD2 identical over 15 bases. Germline CDR1 SGHTA, CDR2 FQGNSA. The CDR3 is made up of 16 amino acids. The J segment lost 7 bases and the V segment lost 4 bases, leaving 5 bases of the junction unmatched. The CDR3 protein is CASSWTSGGAPNEQFF. CDR3 nucleotide sequence: TGTGCCAGCAGCTGGACTAGCGGGGGGGCTCCGAATGAGCAGTTCTTC.

The chain uses TRBV28 and TRBJ1-4; D remains ambiguous. Germline V lookup: CDR1 MDHEN, CDR2 SYDVKM. Deletions cut 6 bases from V and 0 bases from J, with 8 bases between. The CDR3 covers 14 residues. As DNA, the CDR3 is TGTGCCAGCAGCCTAAGTGCAACTAATGAAAAACTGTTTTTT. It yields the protein CASSLSATNEKLFF.